This T cell receptor beta chain was captured in a study of graft-versus-host responses after intestinal transplantation. In this sample, this clone turned up once. The antigen remains unidentified. The assay was immunoSEQ multiplex PCR, and TCRdb's table has in-frame clones only and misses some. The sample has 130,000 to 150,000 clones, 85% to 95% seen once. CDR1 MNHEY and CDR2 SVGAGI come from the germline V gene. The CDR3 extends over 13 amino acids. Trimming removed 6 bases from V and 6 bases from J; junction bases left unmatched: 7. The sequence derives from a human donor who received an intestinal transplant. The starting material was unstimulated CD4+ T cells sorted from spleen or lymph node cells, obtained before intestinal transplant. V usage is TRBV6-5 and J usage is TRBJ1-2; 7 bases map to TRBD1. CDR3 in amino acids: CASRTDRDHGYTF. CDR3 nucleotide sequence: TGTGCCAGCAGGACCGACAGGGATCATGGCTACACCTTC.